A single T cell receptor beta chain is shown here with its context. Its antigen is still unknown. Profiled with immunoSEQ multiplex PCR; TCRdb holds only in-frame clones, not every one. The sample comprises millions of clones, around 93% of which are singletons, and more than 1.5% rests with the top ten. The source of the sample is a study of shared clonotypes between healthy human individuals. On the study more broadly: Donors consisted of two women and three men between 18 and 49.

The V gene end was trimmed by 3 bases and the J gene end by 5 bases; junction bases not matched to a gene: 16. This CDR3 has 19 residues. Per the germline V gene, CDR1 is SEHNR and CDR2 is FQNEAQ (reference sequence). CD45RO-negative, CCR7-selected cells formed the naive CD8 fraction, which excluded terminally differentiated effector memory CD45RA+ cells. General study findings and limits: Roughly 5% was the fraction of naive CD4 clonotypes found shared across several donors. Clonotype sharing among donors likely depends on sequencing depth.

The clonotype comes from a man aged 18 to 30 in good health. Some clones in this sample may be carry-over from other donors' samples. Sequenced input: naive CD8+ T cells from PBMCs. This chain connects TRBV7-9 to TRBJ2-5; 12 nucleotides agree with TRBD1. The CDR3 DNA is TGTGCCAGCAGCTTCGTTGTTTTGGTGGGGACAGGGGGCTGGGAGACCCAGTACTTC. Protein sequence: CASSFVVLVGTGGWETQYF.